This TCR beta chain appears in the sequencing data of a study of cytomegalovirus exposure and HLA in healthy donors. Trimming cost V 0 bases and J 1 base; bases outside gene matches: 2. CDR1 SQVTM and CDR2 ANQGSEA come from the germline V gene. This CDR3 has 14 amino acids. A few counts support this clone. Both 60 Vbeta primers and 13 Jbeta primers went into the PCR. Sequencing was performed with immunoSEQ multiplex PCR; in TCRdb, only in-frame clones are kept and a portion is missing. This table has 35,000 to 50,000 clones, 50% to 75% appearing once. Sequenced sample: PBMCs. This receptor was identified in a human donor in good health. The J gene is TRBJ2-5, the V gene TRBV29-1; 7 bases align to TRBD1. The CDR3 bases are TGCAGCGTTGAAGATGGGGACAGCCAAGAGACCCAGTACTTC. It encodes CSVEDGDSQETQYF. Using reference TRBV29-1 and TRBJ2-5 for the parts outside the CDR3, the full variable domain is SAVISQKPSRDICQRGTSLTIQCQVDSQVTMMFWYRQQPGQSLTLIATANQGSEATYESGFVIDKFPISRPNLTFSTLTVSNMSPEDSSIYLCSVEDGDSQETQYFGPGTRLLVL.